Described below is a single T cell receptor beta chain sequence and its context. Its antigen is unidentified. Repertoires were generated with immunoSEQ multiplex PCR, while TCRdb's copy carries only in-frame clones and drops some. The table lists about 1,500,000 clones, roughly 96% of them singletons. This sample stems from a study of shared clonotypes between healthy human individuals. Study observations and caveats: Shared clonotypes across all four donors exceeded non-shared ones in generation probability.

This CDR3 is built from 11 residues. Looked up from germline, CDR1 is SGDLS and CDR2 is YYNGEE. The genes are TRBV9 and TRBJ1-5; D possibly corresponds to TRBD1 (6 bases). Sequenced sample: naive CD4+ T cells sorted from blood. Described subset: CD45RA+ positively selected. This receptor was obtained from a man aged 25 to 45 in good health. As DNA, the CDR3 is TGTTCCCCCGGGACAAATCAGCCCCAGCATTTT. Its protein is CSPGTNQPQHF.